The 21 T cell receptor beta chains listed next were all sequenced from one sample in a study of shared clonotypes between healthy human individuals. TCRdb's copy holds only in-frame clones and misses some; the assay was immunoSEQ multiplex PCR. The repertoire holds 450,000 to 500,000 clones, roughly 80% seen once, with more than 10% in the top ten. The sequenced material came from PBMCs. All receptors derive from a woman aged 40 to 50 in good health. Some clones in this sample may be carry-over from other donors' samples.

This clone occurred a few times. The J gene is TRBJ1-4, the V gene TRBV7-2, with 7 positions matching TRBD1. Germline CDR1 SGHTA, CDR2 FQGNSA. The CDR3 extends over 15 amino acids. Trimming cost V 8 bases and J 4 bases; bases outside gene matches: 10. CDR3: CASSAVGGYNEKLFF. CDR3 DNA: TGTGCCAGCTCCGCGGTAGGGGGCTATAATGAAAAACTGTTTTTT.

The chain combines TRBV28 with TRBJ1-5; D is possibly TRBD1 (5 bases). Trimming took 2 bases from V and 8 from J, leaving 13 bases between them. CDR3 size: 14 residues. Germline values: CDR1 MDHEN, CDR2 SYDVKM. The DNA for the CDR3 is TGTGCCAGCAGTTTAGATCAGGGTGTGAAGCCCCAGCATTTT. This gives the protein CASSLDQGVKPQHF.

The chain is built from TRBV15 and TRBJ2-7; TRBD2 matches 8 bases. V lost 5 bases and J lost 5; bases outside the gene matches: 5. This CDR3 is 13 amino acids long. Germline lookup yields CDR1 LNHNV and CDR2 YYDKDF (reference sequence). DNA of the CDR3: TGTGCCACCAGCCCCGGGAGGGAAAACGAGCAGTACTTC. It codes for CATSPGRENEQYF.

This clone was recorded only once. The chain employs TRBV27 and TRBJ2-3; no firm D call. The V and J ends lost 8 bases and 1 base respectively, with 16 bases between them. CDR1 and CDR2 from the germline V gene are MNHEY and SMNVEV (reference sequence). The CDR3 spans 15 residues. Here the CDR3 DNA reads TGTGCCAGCCGCCTTACCCAGTCGGGCACAGATACGCAGTATTTT. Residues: CASRLTQSGTDTQYF.

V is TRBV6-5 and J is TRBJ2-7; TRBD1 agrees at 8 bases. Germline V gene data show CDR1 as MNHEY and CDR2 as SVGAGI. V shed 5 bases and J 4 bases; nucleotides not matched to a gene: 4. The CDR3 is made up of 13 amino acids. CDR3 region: CASSKGQVYEQYF. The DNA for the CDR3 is TGTGCCAGCAGTAAGGGACAGGTTTACGAGCAGTACTTC.

DNA of the CDR3: TGTGCCAGCTCACCGAGGGGTGACAACTTCGAAAAACTGTTTTTT. It yields the protein CASSPRGDNFEKLFF. The chain carries TRBV18 and TRBJ1-4; possible D gene TRBD1, 5 bases. This CDR3 region has 15 residues. Trimming pared 3 bases from V and 8 bases from J, leaving 16 bases between. Germline lookup yields CDR1 KGHSH and CDR2 LQKENI.

The DNA of the CDR3 is TGTGCCAGCAGTCAAACTAGCGGCCGCACAGATACGCAGTATTTT. Residues: CASSQTSGRTDTQYF. This chain uses TRBV6-5 with TRBJ2-3; 8 bases are shared with TRBD2. The germline V gene encodes CDR1 MNHEY and CDR2 SVGAGI. V was pared by 5 bases and J by 1 base, with 5 bases of the junction left unmatched. This CDR3 spans 15 amino acids.

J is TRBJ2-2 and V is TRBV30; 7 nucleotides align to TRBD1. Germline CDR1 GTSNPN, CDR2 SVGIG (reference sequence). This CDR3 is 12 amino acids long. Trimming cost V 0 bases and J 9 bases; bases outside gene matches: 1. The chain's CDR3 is CAWSVQGRELFF. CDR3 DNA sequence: TGTGCCTGGAGTGTACAGGGGCGGGAGCTGTTTTTT.

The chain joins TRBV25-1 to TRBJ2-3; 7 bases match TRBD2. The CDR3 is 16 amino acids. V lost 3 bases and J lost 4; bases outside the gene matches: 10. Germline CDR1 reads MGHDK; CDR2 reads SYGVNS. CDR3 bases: TGTGCCAGCAGTGACATTGGCGGGAGTGTTGCAGATACGCAGTATTTT. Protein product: CASSDIGGSVADTQYF.

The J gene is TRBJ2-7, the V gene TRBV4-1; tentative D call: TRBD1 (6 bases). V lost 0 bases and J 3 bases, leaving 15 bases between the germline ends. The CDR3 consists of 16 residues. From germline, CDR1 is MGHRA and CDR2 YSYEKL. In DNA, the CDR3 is TGCGCCAGCAGCCAAGATGTAGCAGGGGCGGACTACGAGCAGTACTTC. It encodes CASSQDVAGADYEQYF.

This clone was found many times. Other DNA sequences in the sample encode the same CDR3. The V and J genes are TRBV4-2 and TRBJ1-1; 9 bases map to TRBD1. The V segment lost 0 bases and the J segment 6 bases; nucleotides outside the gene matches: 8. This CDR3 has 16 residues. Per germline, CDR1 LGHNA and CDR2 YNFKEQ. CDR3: CASSQEGDRAFAEAFF. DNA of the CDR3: TGTGCCAGCAGCCAAGAGGGGGACAGGGCGTTTGCTGAAGCTTTCTTT.

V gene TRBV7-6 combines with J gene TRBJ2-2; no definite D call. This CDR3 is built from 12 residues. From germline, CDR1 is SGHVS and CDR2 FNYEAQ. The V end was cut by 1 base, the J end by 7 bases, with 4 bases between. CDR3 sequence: CASSLVFGELFF. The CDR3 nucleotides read TGTGCCAGCAGCTTAGTCTTCGGGGAGCTGTTTTTT.

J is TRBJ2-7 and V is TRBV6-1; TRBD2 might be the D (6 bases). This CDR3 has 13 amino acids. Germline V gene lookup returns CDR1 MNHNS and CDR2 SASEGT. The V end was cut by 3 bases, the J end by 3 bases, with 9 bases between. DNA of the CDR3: TGTGCCAGCAGTGAGATGCGGGGCTACGAGCAGTACTTC. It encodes CASSEMRGYEQYF.

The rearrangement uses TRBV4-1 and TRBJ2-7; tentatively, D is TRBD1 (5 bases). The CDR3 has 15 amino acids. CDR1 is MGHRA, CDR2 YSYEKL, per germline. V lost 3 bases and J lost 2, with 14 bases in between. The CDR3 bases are TGCGCCAGCAGCCACAGGGCTTCCTCCGCCTACGAGCAGTACTTC. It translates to CASSHRASSAYEQYF.

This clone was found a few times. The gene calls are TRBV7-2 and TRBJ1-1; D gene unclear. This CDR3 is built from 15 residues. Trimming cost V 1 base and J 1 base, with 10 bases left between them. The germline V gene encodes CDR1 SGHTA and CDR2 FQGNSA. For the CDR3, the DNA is TGTGCCAGCAGCTTAGTGGCGTTACAGAACACTGAAGCTTTCTTT. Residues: CASSLVALQNTEAFF.

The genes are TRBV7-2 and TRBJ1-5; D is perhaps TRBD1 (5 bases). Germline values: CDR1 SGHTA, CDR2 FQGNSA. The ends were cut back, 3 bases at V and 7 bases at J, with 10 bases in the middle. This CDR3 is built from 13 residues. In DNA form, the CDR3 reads TGTGCCAGCAGCTTCCAGGGAAACCAGCCCCAGCATTTT. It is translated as CASSFQGNQPQHF.

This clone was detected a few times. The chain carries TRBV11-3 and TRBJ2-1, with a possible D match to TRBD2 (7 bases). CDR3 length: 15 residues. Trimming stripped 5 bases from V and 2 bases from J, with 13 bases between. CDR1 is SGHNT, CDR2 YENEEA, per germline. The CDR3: CASSLGGETYNEQFF. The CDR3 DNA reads TGTGCCAGCAGCCTAGGGGGGGAGACCTACAATGAGCAGTTCTTC.

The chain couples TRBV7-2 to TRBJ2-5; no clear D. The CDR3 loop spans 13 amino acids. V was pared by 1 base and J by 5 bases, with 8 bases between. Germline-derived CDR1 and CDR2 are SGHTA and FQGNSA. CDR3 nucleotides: TGTGCCAGCAGCTTAGGTTTCGAGGAGACCCAGTACTTC. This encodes CASSLGFEETQYF.

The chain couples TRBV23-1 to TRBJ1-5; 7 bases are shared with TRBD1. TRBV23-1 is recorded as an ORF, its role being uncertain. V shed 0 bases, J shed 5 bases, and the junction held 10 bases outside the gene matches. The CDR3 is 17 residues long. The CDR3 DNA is TGCGCCAGCAGTCAATCGTTATCGGGACAGCGCTATCAGCCCCAGCATTTT. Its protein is CASSQSLSGQRYQPQHF.

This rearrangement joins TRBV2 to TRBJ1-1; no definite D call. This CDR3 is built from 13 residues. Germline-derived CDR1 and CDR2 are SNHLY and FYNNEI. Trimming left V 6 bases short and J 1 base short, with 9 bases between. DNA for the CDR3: TGTGCCAGCAGCGCGGGCCCGAACACTGAAGCTTTCTTT. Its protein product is CASSAGPNTEAFF.

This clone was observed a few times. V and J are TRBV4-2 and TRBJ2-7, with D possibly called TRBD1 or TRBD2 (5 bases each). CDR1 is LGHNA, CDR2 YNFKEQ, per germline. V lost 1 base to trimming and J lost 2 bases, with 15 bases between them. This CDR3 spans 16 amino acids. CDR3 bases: TGTGCCAGCAGCCAAGGGGGTGGGGACGTCCCCTACGAGCAGTACTTC. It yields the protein CASSQGGGDVPYEQYF.